The source of this T cell receptor (beta chain) is a study of blood T cell repertoires in COVID-19. Study overall: Acute-phase and convalescent COVID-19 samples originated in the United States, Italy and Spain.

Sequenced by immunoSEQ multiplex PCR; TCRdb stores in-frame clones only, minus some. The table has approximately 110,000 clones, approximately 80% seen once. Germline V gene sequence: CDR1 SGHRS, CDR2 YFSETQ. The V end was cut by 0 bases, the J end by 0 bases, with 5 bases between. CDR3 length: 14 residues. The chain couples TRBV5-1 to TRBJ2-3; D not certain. Sequencing was done on a sample of peripheral blood. The receptor's source is a woman in her 70s with acute or convalescent COVID-19. The CDR3 protein is CASSLGPSTDTQYF. CDR3 nucleotides: TGCGCCAGCAGCTTGGGTCCTAGCACAGATACGCAGTATTTT.